These T cell receptor beta chains were read from a single sample in a study of blood T cell repertoires in COVID-19. TCRdb's table, derived via immunoSEQ multiplex PCR, lists solely in-frame clones and lacks some. The data show about 400,000 clones, roughly 87% seen once. Sequencing was performed on PBMCs or T cells enriched from blood (not recorded which). The receptors were sampled from a woman in her forties with acute COVID-19. The CDR3 runs from the conserved cysteine through the conserved F or W. D genes are given only for firm matches. Expanded clones are given a class, and other clones once, few, many or no size at all.

size,J,D,V,CDR3,DNA
-,TRBJ1-2,-,TRBV2,CATGQTLGGYTF,TGTGCCACCGGACAGACCCTCGGGGGCTACACCTTC
once,TRBJ1-1,TRBD1,TRBV5-4,CASSRSGQGLNTEAFF,TGTGCCAGCAGCCGCTCGGGACAGGGGCTAAACACTGAAGCTTTCTTT
-,TRBJ1-1,TRBD1,TRBV2,CASSFLGQGGTEAFF,TGTGCCAGCAGTTTTTTGGGACAGGGTGGCACTGAAGCTTTCTTT
once,TRBJ1-5,TRBD1,TRBV28,CASSLWQGAHQPQHF,TGTGCCAGCAGTTTATGGCAGGGGGCTCATCAGCCCCAGCATTTT
-,TRBJ1-1,-,TRBV5-1,CASSLDPVGGTEAFF,TGCGCCAGCAGCTTGGATCCGGTGGGAGGCACTGAAGCTTTCTTT
-,TRBJ1-5,-,TRBV4-2,CASSQGGGARGNQPQHF,TGTGCCAGCAGCCAAGGCGGGGGGGCGCGCGGCAATCAGCCCCAGCATTTT
-,TRBJ2-5,-,TRBV5-4,CAMGLVETQYF,TGTGCTATGGGGCTCGTCGAGACCCAGTACTTC
-,TRBJ2-7,TRBD1,TRBV5-1,CASSPGGAWSEEQYF,TGCGCCAGCAGCCCAGGGGGCGCTTGGTCGGAGGAGCAGTACTTC
-,TRBJ1-1,-,TRBV30,CASEPTGSGEAFF,TGTGCCTCCGAACCCACAGGATCTGGTGAAGCTTTCTTT
once,TRBJ2-5,-,TRBV11-2,CASSSPPRGRRETQYF,TGTGCCAGCAGCTCCCCCCCTCGGGGTCGTCGTGAGACCCAGTACTTC
-,TRBJ1-3,-,TRBV19,CASSIGPGSGNTIYF,TGTGCCAGTAGTATAGGACCAGGTTCTGGAAACACCATATATTTT
-,TRBJ2-5,-,TRBV10-3,CAISEFSGQETQYF,TGTGCCATCAGTGAGTTTAGCGGACAAGAGACCCAGTACTTC
-,TRBJ2-1,-,TRBV3-1/TRBV3-2,CASSQEGQFSYNEQFF,TGTGCCAGCAGCCAAGAAGGACAGTTCTCCTACAATGAGCAGTTCTTC
once,TRBJ1-4,-,TRBV3-1/TRBV3-2,CASSYRTGPGDEKLFF,TGTGCCAGCAGCTACCGTACAGGGCCCGGGGATGAAAAACTGTTTTTT
-,TRBJ1-1,-,TRBV19,CASRTEGRSNTEAFF,TGTGCCAGTAGGACAGAAGGGAGGTCGAACACTGAAGCTTTCTTT
-,TRBJ1-1,-,TRBV19,CASSISKGTEAFF,TGTGCCAGTAGTATATCGAAGGGGACTGAAGCTTTCTTT